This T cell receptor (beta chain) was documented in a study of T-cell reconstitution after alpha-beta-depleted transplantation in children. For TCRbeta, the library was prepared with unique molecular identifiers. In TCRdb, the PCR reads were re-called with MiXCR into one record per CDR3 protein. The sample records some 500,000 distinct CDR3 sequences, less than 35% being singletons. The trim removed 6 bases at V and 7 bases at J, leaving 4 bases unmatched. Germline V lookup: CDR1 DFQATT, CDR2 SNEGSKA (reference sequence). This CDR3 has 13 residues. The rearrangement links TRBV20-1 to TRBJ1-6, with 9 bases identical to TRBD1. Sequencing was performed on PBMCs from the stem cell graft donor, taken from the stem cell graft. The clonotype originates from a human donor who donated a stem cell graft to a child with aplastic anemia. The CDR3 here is CSARQGGNSPLHF. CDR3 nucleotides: TGCAGTGCCCGACAGGGGGGAAATTCACCCCTCCACTTT.